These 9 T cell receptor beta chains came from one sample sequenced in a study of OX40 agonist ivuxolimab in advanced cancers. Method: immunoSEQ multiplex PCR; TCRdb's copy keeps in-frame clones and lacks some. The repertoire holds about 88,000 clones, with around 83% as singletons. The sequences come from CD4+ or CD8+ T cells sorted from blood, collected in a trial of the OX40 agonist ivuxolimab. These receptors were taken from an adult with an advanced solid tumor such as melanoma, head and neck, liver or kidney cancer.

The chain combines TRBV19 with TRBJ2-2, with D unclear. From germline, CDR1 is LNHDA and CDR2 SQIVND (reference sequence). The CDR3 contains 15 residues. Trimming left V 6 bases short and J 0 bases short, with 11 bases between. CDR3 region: CASSPQVPNTGELFF. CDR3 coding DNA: TGTGCCAGTAGCCCGCAGGTCCCGAACACCGGGGAGCTGTTTTTT.

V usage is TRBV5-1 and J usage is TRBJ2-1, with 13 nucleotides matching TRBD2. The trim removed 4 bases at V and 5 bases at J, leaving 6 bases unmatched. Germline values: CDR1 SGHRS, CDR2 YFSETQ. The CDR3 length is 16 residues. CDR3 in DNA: TGCGCCAGCAGCACCGGGACTAGCGGGAACGACAATGAGCAGTTCTTC. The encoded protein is CASSTGTSGNDNEQFF.

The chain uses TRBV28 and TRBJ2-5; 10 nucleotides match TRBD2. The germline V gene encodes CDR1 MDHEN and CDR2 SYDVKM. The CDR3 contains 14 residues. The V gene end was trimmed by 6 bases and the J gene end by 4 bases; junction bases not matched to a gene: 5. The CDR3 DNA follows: TGTGCCAGCAGACCAGCGGGGGGGATAGAGACCCAGTACTTC. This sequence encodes CASRPAGGIETQYF.

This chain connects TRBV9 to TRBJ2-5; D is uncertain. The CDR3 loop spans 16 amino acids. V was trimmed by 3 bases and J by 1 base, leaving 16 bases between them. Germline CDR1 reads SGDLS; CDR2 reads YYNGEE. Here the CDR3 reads CASSEEVFWSQETQYF. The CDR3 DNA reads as TGTGCCAGCAGCGAAGAGGTATTTTGGAGCCAAGAGACCCAGTACTTC.

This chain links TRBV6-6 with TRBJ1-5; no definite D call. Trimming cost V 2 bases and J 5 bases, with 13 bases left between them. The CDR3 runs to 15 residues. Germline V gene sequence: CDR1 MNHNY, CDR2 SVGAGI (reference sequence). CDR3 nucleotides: TGTGCCAGCAGTTACCTCGACCGGAAATATCAGCCCCAGCATTTT. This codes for CASSYLDRKYQPQHF.

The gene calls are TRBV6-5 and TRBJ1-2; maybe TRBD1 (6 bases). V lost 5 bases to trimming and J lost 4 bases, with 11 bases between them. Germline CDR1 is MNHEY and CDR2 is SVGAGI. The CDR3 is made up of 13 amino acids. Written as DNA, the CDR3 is TGTGCCAGCAGTCTATTACAGGGCTATGGCTACACCTTC. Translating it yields CASSLLQGYGYTF.

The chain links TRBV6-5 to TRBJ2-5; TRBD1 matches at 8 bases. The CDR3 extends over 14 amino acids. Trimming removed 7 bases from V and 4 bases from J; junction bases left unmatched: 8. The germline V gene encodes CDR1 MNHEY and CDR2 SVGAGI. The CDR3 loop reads CASKIDRGRETQYF. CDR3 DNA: TGTGCCAGCAAAATAGACAGGGGCCGAGAGACCCAGTACTTC.

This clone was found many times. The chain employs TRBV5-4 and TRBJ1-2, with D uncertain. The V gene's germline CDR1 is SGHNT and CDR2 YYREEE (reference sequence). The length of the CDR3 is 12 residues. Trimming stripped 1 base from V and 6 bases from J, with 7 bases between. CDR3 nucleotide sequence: TGTGCCAGCAGCTTGCAAAGGGATGGCTACACCTTC. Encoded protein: CASSLQRDGYTF.

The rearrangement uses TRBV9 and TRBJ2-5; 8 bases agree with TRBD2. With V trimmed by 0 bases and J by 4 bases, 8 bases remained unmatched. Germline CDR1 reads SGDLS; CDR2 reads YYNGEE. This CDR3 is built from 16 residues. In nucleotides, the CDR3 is TGTGCCAGCAGCGTAGCGGGGGGGCTCCTTGGAGAGACCCAGTACTTC. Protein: CASSVAGGLLGETQYF.